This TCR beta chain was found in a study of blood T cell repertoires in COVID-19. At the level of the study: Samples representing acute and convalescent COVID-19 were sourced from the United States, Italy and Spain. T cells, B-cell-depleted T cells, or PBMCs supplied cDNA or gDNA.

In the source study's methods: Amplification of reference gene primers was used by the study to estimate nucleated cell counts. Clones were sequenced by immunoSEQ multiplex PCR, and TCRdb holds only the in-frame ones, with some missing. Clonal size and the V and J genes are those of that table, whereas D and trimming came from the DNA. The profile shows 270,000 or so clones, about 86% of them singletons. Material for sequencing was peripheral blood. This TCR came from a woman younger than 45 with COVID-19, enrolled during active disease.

The CDR3 coding sequence is TGCAGTGCTATAGTTTCCTACGAGCAGTACTTC. It codes for CSAIVSYEQYF. The chain links TRBV20-1 to TRBJ2-7; D remains unclear. The CDR3 covers 11 residues. Trimming took off 4 bases at V and 1 base at J, with 5 bases between the two ends. Germline V gives CDR1 DFQATT, CDR2 SNEGSKA (reference sequence).